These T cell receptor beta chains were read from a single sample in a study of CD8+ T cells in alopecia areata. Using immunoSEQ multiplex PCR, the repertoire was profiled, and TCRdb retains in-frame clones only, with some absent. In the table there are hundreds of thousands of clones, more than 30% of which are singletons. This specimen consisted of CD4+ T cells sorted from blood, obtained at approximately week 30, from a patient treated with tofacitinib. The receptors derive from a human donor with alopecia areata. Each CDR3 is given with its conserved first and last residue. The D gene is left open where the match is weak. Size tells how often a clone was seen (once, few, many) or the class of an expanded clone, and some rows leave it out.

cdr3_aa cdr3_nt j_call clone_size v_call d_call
CASSLSPEANVLTF TGTGCCAGCAGCTTATCCCCCGAGGCCAACGTCCTGACTTTC TRBJ2-6 . TRBV7-8 .
CASHVGDTEAFF TGTGCCAGCCATGTCGGGGATACTGAAGCTTTCTTT TRBJ1-1 few TRBV6-6 .
CSAQQGFEAFF TGCAGCGCACAACAGGGCTTTGAAGCTTTCTTT TRBJ1-1 . TRBV29-1 .
CASSISAVREYEQYF TGTGCCAGTAGTATTTCGGCGGTCAGGGAATACGAGCAGTACTTC TRBJ2-7 few TRBV19 .
CASSQGGSNQPQHF TGTGCCAGCAGCCAAGGTGGCAGCAATCAGCCCCAGCATTTT TRBJ1-5 . TRBV6-5 .
CASSSTGSTNEKLFF TGCGCCAGCAGCTCTACCGGGTCAACTAATGAAAAACTGTTTTTT TRBJ1-4 . TRBV5-1 .
CATSTRAGGNSPLHF TGTGCCACCAGCACAAGGGCAGGGGGAAATTCACCCCTCCACTTT TRBJ1-6 . TRBV15 TRBD1
CASSPLAAGRSYEQYF TGCGCCAGCAGCCCATTAGCGGCGGGGCGGTCCTACGAGCAGTACTTC TRBJ2-7 . TRBV4-1 .
CASSLDGGRGGYEQYF TGCGCCAGCAGCTTGGACGGGGGCAGGGGCGGCTACGAGCAGTACTTC TRBJ2-7 . TRBV5-1 .
CASSLFGGAPYEQYF TGTGCCAGCAGCTTGTTTGGGGGGGCACCCTACGAGCAGTACTTC TRBJ2-7 few TRBV13 .
CASRFGNIQYF TGTGCCAGCAGGTTCGGTAACATTCAGTACTTC TRBJ2-4 few TRBV5-6 .
CASSRDIGNSPLHF TGCGCCAGCAGCAGGGACATTGGTAATTCACCCCTCCACTTT TRBJ1-6 many TRBV5-1 .
CASTPVGGDTQYF TGTGCCAGCACGCCTGTCGGAGGAGATACGCAGTATTTT TRBJ2-3 . TRBV18 .
CSVLPFDYGYTF TGCAGCGTTCTCCCTTTTGACTATGGCTACACCTTC TRBJ1-2 . TRBV29-1 .
CASSKQSSEAFF TGTGCCAGTAGTAAACAGAGTTCCGAAGCTTTCTTT TRBJ1-1 few TRBV19 .
CASSQDLPGRTEAFF TGCGCCAGCAGCCAAGATTTGCCAGGTCGGACTGAAGCTTTCTTT TRBJ1-1 . TRBV4-1 .
CAWSFTGRYYGYTF TGTGCCTGGAGCTTCACAGGGCGATACTATGGCTACACCTTC TRBJ1-2 few TRBV30 .
CAATLGQGDSDTQYF TGTGCCGCCACACTGGGACAGGGGGATTCAGATACGCAGTATTTT TRBJ2-3 . TRBV6-5 TRBD1
CASSGVGQSYEQYF TGTGCCAGCTCTGGGGTGGGACAGTCCTACGAGCAGTACTTC TRBJ2-7 . TRBV2 TRBD1
CASSRDPSGSGNEQFF TGTGCCAGCAGCCGAGATCCTAGCGGGAGCGGCAATGAGCAGTTCTTC TRBJ2-1 . TRBV5-4 TRBD2
CAWSVHTRVAFF TGTGCCTGGAGTGTTCACACCCGAGTTGCTTTCTTT TRBJ1-1 . TRBV30 .
CASSEGGDLQETQYF TGTGCCAGCAGTGAAGGTGGGGACTTACAAGAGACCCAGTACTTC TRBJ2-5 . TRBV2 .
CASSQSFRRSGNTIYF TGCGCCAGCAGCCAAAGTTTCCGGAGGTCTGGAAACACCATATATTTT TRBJ1-3 . TRBV4-1 .
CASSFTGRDNTQYF TGTGCCAGCAGTTTCACAGGGCGAGATAATACGCAGTATTTT TRBJ2-3 . TRBV27 .
CASKGRPQETQYF TGTGCCTCGAAGGGGCGCCCCCAAGAGACCCAGTACTTC TRBJ2-5 . TRBV6-6 .
CASSEQGVGQPQHF TGTGCCAGCAGCGAACAGGGGGTCGGCCAGCCCCAGCATTTT TRBJ1-5 . TRBV2 TRBD1
CASSVAQRSYEQYF TGTGCCAGCAGCGTAGCACAACGCTCCTACGAGCAGTACTTC TRBJ2-7 . TRBV9 .
CASSYAGGYNEQFF TGTGCCAGCAGCTACGCCGGGGGGTACAATGAGCAGTTCTTC TRBJ2-1 . TRBV7-9 TRBD2
CASSYSGGPPRELFF TGTGCCAGCAGCTACAGCGGGGGGCCTCCCCGGGAGCTGTTTTTT TRBJ2-2 . TRBV7-3 TRBD2
CASSVRQGAALAPYNEQFF TGTGCCAGCAGCGTACGGCAGGGGGCTGCATTGGCCCCCTACAATGAGCAGTTCTTC TRBJ2-1 once TRBV9 TRBD1
CSVSHGRAIYNEQFF TGCAGCGTTTCTCATGGCAGGGCTATCTACAATGAGCAGTTCTTC TRBJ2-1 few TRBV29-1 .
CASSPSGGRQFYGYTF TGTGCCAGCAGCCCAAGCGGGGGACGGCAATTCTATGGCTACACCTTC TRBJ1-2 many TRBV7-9 .
CSVRGLMNTEAFF TGCAGCGTCCGGGGGTTAATGAACACTGAAGCTTTCTTT TRBJ1-1 few TRBV29-1 .